The text below deals with one T cell receptor (beta chain). The source of the sample is a study of T cells in Graves' hyperthyroidism and ophthalmopathy. V lost 2 bases to trimming and J lost 5 bases, with 13 bases between them. This CDR3 comprises 14 residues. Germline V lookup: CDR1 SNHLY, CDR2 FYNNEI. Regions amplified from RNA transcripts were the TCR beta CDR3 regions. In the first-round RT-PCR of the TCR CDR3, the HTBI primer set was used. One entry per CDR3 protein results from TCRdb running MiXCR on the multiplex PCR reads. The data show some 690,000 distinct CDR3 sequences, with 17% seen just once and roughly 15% held by the top ten.

This clonotype was sampled from a man aged 45-60 years with Graves' hyperthyroidism. The rearrangement joins TRBV2 to TRBJ2-7, with D possibly TRBD2 on 6 matching bases. The specimen sequenced was blood. CDR3 sequence reads: CASSELEGRNEQYF. In DNA form, the CDR3 reads TGTGCCAGCAGTGAATTGGAGGGGCGCAACGAGCAGTACTTC.